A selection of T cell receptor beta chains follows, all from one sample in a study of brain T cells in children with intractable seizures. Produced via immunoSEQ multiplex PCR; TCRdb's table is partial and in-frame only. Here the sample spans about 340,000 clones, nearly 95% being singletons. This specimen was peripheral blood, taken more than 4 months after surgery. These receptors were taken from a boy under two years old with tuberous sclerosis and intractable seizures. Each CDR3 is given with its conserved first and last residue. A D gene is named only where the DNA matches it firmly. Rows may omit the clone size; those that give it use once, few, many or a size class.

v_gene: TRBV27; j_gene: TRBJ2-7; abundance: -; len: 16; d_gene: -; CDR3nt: TGTGCCAGCACCCATCATCCGGGACTCAAGGCCTACGAGCAGTACTTC; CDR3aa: CASTHHPGLKAYEQYF
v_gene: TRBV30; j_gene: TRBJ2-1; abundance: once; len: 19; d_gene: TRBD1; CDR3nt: TGTGCCTGGAGCGGCCAAATGTTAACGACAGGGGGATTTTACAATGAGCAGTTCTTC; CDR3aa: CAWSGQMLTTGGFYNEQFF
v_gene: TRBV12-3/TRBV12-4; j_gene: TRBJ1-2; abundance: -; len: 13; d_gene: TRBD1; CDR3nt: TGTGCCAGCGGGTACCCGGGACAGGATGGCTACACCTTC; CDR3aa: CASGYPGQDGYTF
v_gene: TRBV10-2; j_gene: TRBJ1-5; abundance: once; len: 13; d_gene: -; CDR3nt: TGCGCCAGCAGAAGCCAGGCTAATCAGCCCCAGCATTTT; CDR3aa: CASRSQANQPQHF
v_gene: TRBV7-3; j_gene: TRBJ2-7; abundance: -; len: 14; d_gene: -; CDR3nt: TGTGCCAGCAGCTTAGTGGGGGATTCCTACGAGCAGTACTTC; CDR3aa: CASSLVGDSYEQYF
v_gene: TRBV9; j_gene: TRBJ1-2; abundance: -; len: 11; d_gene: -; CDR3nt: TGTGCCAGCAGCTGGCCGGGAGGCTACACCTTC; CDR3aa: CASSWPGGYTF
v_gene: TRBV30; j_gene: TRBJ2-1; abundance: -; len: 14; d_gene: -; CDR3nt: TGTGCCTGGCAATTAGGGGGTTCCTACAATGAGCAGTTCTTC; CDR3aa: CAWQLGGSYNEQFF
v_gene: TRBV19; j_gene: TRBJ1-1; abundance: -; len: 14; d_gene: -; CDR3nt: TGTGCCAGTAGAGGCGGAACGGGCCGGTTTGAAGCTTTCTTT; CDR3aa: CASRGGTGRFEAFF
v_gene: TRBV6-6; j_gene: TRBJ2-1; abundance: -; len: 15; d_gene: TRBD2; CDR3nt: TGTGCCAGCAACCCCGGGACTAGCGGGAGGGGGGAGCAGTTCTTC; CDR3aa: CASNPGTSGRGEQFF
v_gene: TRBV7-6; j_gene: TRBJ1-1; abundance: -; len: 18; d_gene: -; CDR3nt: TGTGCCAGCTCGCCCTCAGGAGACAAGCCGGGCCTCCGTCTTGAAGCTTTCTTT; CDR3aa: CASSPSGDKPGLRLEAFF
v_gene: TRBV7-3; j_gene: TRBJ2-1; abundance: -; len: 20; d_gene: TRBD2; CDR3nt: TGTGCCAGCAGCTCGACCGGGACTAGCGGGCCCCTCGGCAATTTGGGTGAGCAGTTCTTC; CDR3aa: CASSSTGTSGPLGNLGEQFF
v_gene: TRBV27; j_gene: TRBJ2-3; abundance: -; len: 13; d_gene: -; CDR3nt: TGTGCCAGCAGTTATGGGTCCTGGGATACGCAGTATTTT; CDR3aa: CASSYGSWDTQYF
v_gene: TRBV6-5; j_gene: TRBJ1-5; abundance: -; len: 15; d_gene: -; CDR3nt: TGTGCCAGCAGGCCTACTTTGACAGGTTATCAGCCCCAGCATTTT; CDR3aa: CASRPTLTGYQPQHF
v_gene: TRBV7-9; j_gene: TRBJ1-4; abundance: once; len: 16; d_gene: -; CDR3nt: TGTGCCAGCAGCCCACAGGGTTCTGGAACTAATGAAAAACTGTTTTTT; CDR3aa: CASSPQGSGTNEKLFF
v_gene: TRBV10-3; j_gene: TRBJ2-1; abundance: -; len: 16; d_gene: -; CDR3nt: TGTGCCATCAGTGAGTGGAAGGGGGAAACCTACAATGAGCAGTTCTTC; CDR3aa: CAISEWKGETYNEQFF
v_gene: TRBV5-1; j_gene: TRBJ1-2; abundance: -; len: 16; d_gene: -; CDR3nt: TGCGCCAGCAGCTTGGCCACCATTACAGGGAACTATGGCTACACCTTC; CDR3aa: CASSLATITGNYGYTF
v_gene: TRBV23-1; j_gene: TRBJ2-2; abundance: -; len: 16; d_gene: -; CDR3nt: TGCGCCAGCAGTCAACCGCGACAGAGGGTCACCGGGGAGCTGTTTTTT; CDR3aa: CASSQPRQRVTGELFF
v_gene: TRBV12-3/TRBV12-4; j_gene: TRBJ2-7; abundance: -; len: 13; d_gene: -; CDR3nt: TGTGCCAGCTCCCCGACTCGATCCTACGAGCAGTACTTC; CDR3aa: CASSPTRSYEQYF
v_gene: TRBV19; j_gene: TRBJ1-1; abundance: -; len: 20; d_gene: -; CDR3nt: TGTGCCAGTAGTATTGGGGGCTTTTGGGGAGGGACGCGTGTAAACACTGAAGCTTTCTTT; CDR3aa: CASSIGGFWGGTRVNTEAFF
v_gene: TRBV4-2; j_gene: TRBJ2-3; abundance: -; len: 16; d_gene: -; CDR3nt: TGTGCCAGCAGCCAAGAGGCGACAGGATCCACAGATACGCAGTATTTT; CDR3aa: CASSQEATGSTDTQYF
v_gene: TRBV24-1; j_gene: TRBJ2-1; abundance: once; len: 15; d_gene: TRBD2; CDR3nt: TGTGCCACCAGTGATTTGGTACTAGCGGCGAATGAGCAGTTCTTC; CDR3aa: CATSDLVLAANEQFF